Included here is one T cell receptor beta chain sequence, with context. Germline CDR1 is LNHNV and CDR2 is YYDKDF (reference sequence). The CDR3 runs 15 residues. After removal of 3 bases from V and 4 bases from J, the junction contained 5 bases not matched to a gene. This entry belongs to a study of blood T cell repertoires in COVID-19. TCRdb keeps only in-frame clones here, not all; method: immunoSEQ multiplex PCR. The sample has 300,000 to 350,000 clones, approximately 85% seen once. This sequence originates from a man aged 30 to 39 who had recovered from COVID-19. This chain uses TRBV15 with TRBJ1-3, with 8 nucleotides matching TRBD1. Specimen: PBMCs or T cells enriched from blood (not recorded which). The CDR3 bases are TGTGCCACCAGCAGGGCAGGGGGCTCCGGAAACACCATATATTTT. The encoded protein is CATSRAGGSGNTIYF.